The 21 T cell receptor beta chains listed next were all sequenced from one sample in a study of CD8+CD57+ T cells in acquired aplastic anemia. Genomic DNA was employed as the template in profiling TCR beta VDJ and CDR3. TCRdb independently ran MiXCR on the reads; one entry per CDR3 protein. The profile shows approximately 250,000 distinct CDR3 sequences, roughly 82% of them singletons. Only patients with CD8+CD57+ cell expansion on flow cytometry were chosen for sequencing. The sample taken for sequencing was sorted CD4+, CD8+, or CD8+CD57+ T cells (not recorded which) from PBMCs. The receptor set was obtained from a human donor with aplastic anemia.

The J gene is TRBJ2-3, the V gene TRBV7-8; a weak D match, TRBD2 (6 bases). With 6 bases removed from V and 13 bases from J, the gap between germline ends came to 20 bases. This CDR3 contains 13 residues. Germline V lookup: CDR1 SGHVS, CDR2 FQNEAQ. The CDR3 bases are TGTGCCAGCAGGGACGGGGGAAGACCCGAGAAGTATTTT. It translates to CASRDGGRPEKYF.

A word on this clonotype: Relative to the germline gene, one junction end is altered; a read error may explain this. The chain employs TRBV2 and TRBJ1-1, with D possibly being TRBD1 (5 bases). The V gene's germline CDR1 is SNHLY and CDR2 FYNNEI. The CDR3 consists of 15 residues. This CDR3 reads CASGLGLTENPEAVF. CDR3 sequence (DNA): TGTGCCAGCGGGTTAGGTCTGACAGAGAACCCTGAAGCTGTCTTT.

This clonotype was detected only once. CDR3 residues: CSVEYSTDTQYF. Here the CDR3 DNA reads TGCAGCGTTGAATACAGCACAGATACGCAGTATTTT. This chain connects TRBV29-1 to TRBJ2-3; D is uncertain. The CDR3 is made up of 12 amino acids. V shed 2 bases and J shed 0 bases, with 3 bases lying between them. The germline CDR1 and CDR2 sequences are SQVTM and ANQGSEA.

This clonotype showed up just once. The chain couples TRBV7-3 to TRBJ2-1; tentatively, D is TRBD1 or TRBD2 (5 bases each). The CDR3 runs 13 residues. In germline, CDR1 is SGHTA, CDR2 FQGTGA. V shed 5 bases and J shed 8 bases, with 13 bases lying between them. DNA of the CDR3: TGTGCCAGCAGCGATGAGGGGCTACATGAGCAGTTCTTC. Translating gives CASSDEGLHEQFF. Complete variable domain (other parts from reference TRBV7-3 and TRBJ2-1): GAGVSQTPSNKVTEKGKYVELRCDPISGHTALYWYRQSLGQGPEFLIYFQGTGAADDSGLPNDRFFAVRPEGSVSTLKIQRTERGDSAVYLCASSDEGLHEQFFGPGTRLTVL.

V usage is TRBV7-9 and J usage is TRBJ1-6; D remains ambiguous. V was clipped by 5 bases and J by 16 bases, with 27 bases between them. Germline V gene data show CDR1 as SEHNR and CDR2 as FQNEAQ (reference sequence). This CDR3 has 16 residues. The CDR3 sequence: CASSLVPGERIFGLHF. In DNA, the CDR3 is TGTGCCAGCAGCCTAGTACCCGGGGAGCGGATTTTTGGACTCCACTTT.

The V and J genes are TRBV7-2 and TRBJ1-6; D is unclear. The CDR3 is 13 amino acids. V was cut by 3 bases and J by 15 bases, with 15 bases left in between. Germline V gene sequence: CDR1 SGHTA, CDR2 FQGNSA. CDR3 residues: CASSLDAERLLHF. CDR3 sequence (DNA): TGTGCCAGCAGCTTGGACGCCGAGCGACTCCTCCACTTT.

The rearrangement uses TRBV7-2 and TRBJ2-3, with TRBD2 matching over 10 bases. V gave up 2 bases and J gave up 6 bases; unmatched junction bases: 8. The CDR3 is 16 amino acids. The V gene's germline CDR1 is SGHTA and CDR2 FQGNSA. The CDR3 DNA sequence: TGTGCCAGCAGCTTATGGGTAGCGGGAGGTCTCGATACGCAGTATTTT. It encodes CASSLWVAGGLDTQYF.

The genes are TRBV9 and TRBJ2-3; the match to TRBD1 covers 7 bases. The assigned J gene may be wrong: the sequence end matches TRBJ1-5 better. The CDR3 spans 14 residues. From germline, CDR1 is SGDLS and CDR2 YYNGEE. The CDR3 protein is CASSVGGQSTEQHF. The CDR3 DNA reads as TGTGCCAGCAGCGTAGGGGGACAGAGCACAGAGCAGCATTTT.

V and J are TRBV29-1 and TRBJ1-2; TRBD1 agrees at 9 bases. After removal of 6 bases from V and 5 bases from J, the junction contained 7 bases not matched to a gene. The CDR3 length is 13 residues. Per the germline V gene, CDR1 is SQVTM and CDR2 is ANQGSEA. Here the CDR3 reads CSVEKGQGYGYTF. CDR3 DNA: TGCAGCGTGGAAAAGGGACAGGGATATGGCTACACCTTC.

The J gene is TRBJ1-2, the V gene TRBV7-6; D is undetermined. This CDR3 has 16 residues. Germline CDR1 is SGHVS and CDR2 is FNYEAQ. V was clipped by 3 bases and J by 8 bases, with 22 bases between them. This chain's CDR3 is CASSLAGNYLAYGYTF. The CDR3 DNA reads as TGTGCCAGCAGCTTGGCGGGGAACTACCTCGCATACGGCTACACCTTC.

In regard to this clonotype: One base away lies a much larger clone, so this may be a sequencing read error. The genes are TRBV7-8 and TRBJ2-3; D is possibly TRBD1 (6 bases). This CDR3 is built from 13 residues. Trimming removed 8 bases from V and 8 bases from J, with 17 bases in between. The germline V gene has CDR1 SGHVS and CDR2 FQNEAQ. CDR3 amino acids: CASGEGGRATQYF. The CDR3 nucleotides are TGTGCCAGCGGGGAAGGGGGAAGAGCTACGCAGTATTTT. Looking up the rest from reference TRBV7-8 and TRBJ2-3 gives the full variable domain: GAGVSQSPRYKVAKRGQDVALRCDPISGHVSLFWYQQALGQGPEFLTYFQNEAQLDKSGLPSDRFFAERPEGSVSTLKIQRTQQEDSAVYLCASGEGGRATQYFGPGTRLTVL.

This rearrangement joins TRBV7-6 to TRBJ1-2; D might be TRBD1 (6 bases). Per germline, CDR1 SGHVS and CDR2 FNYEAQ. The CDR3 is 16 amino acids. Trimming stripped 4 bases from V and 7 bases from J, with 22 bases between. As DNA, the CDR3 is TGTGCCAGCAGCTCGGACAGATTCCTTTTACTATTTGGCTACACCTTC. It yields the protein CASSSDRFLLLFGYTF.

This clonotype showed up just once. The CDR3 does not close with the conserved phenylalanine or tryptophan, likely indicating a read error. The DNA is omitted, as the CDR3 cannot be located on it reliably, and the CDR3 follows TCRdb's listing. This rearrangement joins TRBV7-9 to TRBJ2-3; TRBD1 is taken as the D call from the table, unchecked against the DNA. Including both end residues, the CDR3 is 13 amino acids long. Germline assignment: CDR1 SEHNR and CDR2 FQNEAQ (reference sequence). The CDR3 spells CASRGWRDSIYGY.

The rearrangement joins TRBV7-9 to TRBJ2-5; the D gene is possibly TRBD1 (6 bases). The ends were cut back, 5 bases at V and 14 bases at J, with 27 bases in the middle. The CDR3 has 15 residues. Germline V CDR1 and CDR2: SEHNR, FQNEAQ (reference sequence). Here the CDR3 DNA reads TGTGCCAGCAGCCCCAGGGGACGCGGTGGCTACACCTTCTACTTC. Translating gives CASSPRGRGGYTFYF.

Points on this clonotype: A much larger clone differs by one base, so this may be a read error. The chain combines TRBV5-6 with TRBJ1-6, with D possibly matching TRBD1 (5 bases). Germline V gene data show CDR1 as SGHDT and CDR2 as YYEEEE. V was shortened by 2 bases and J by 7 bases, with 10 bases between the two germline ends. The CDR3 runs to 14 residues. CDR3 sequence (DNA): TGTGCCAGCAGCTTTACTAGGGGCAATTCACCCCTCCACTTT. Encoded protein: CASSFTRGNSPLHF.

V gene TRBV24-1 combines with J gene TRBJ2-1; the D gene could be TRBD1 or TRBD2 (5 bases each). The CDR3 covers 12 residues. Trimming stripped 11 bases from V and 3 bases from J, with 10 bases between. CDR1 is KGHDR, CDR2 SFDVKD, per germline. The CDR3 DNA follows: TGTGCCAGCTGGGACCTCTACAATGAGCAGTTCTTC. The encoded protein is CASWDLYNEQFF.

The chain links TRBV29-1 to TRBJ2-1; TRBD1 might be the D (5 bases). V was clipped by 1 base and J by 5 bases, with 6 bases between them. There are 12 residues in the CDR3. CDR1 and CDR2 from the germline V gene are SQVTM and ANQGSEA. The CDR3, as DNA: TGCAGCGTTGAAGGACAGAACAATGAGCAGTTCTTC. It codes for CSVEGQNNEQFF.

The J gene is TRBJ2-5, the V gene TRBV4-2; D may be TRBD2 (5 bases). Germline CDR1 LGHNA, CDR2 YNFKEQ. The CDR3 consists of 14 residues. The V end was cut by 5 bases, the J end by 3 bases, with 13 bases between. The chain's CDR3 is CASSNGMFEETQYF. The CDR3 DNA follows: TGTGCCAGCAGCAACGGGATGTTTGAAGAGACCCAGTACTTC.

In regard to this clonotype: This sequence may be a read error, since a much larger clone differs from it by one base. No conserved phenylalanine or tryptophan ends this CDR3, so it is likely a read error. The DNA is omitted, as the CDR3 cannot be located on it reliably, and the CDR3 follows TCRdb's listing. This chain connects TRBV9 to TRBJ2-3. The CDR3 spans 13 amino acids, including both terminal residues. CDR1 SGDLS and CDR2 YYNGEE come from the germline V gene. CDR3: CASGDAGNNQYFV.

The chain uses TRBV7-9 and TRBJ1-2; D ambiguous. The CDR3 contains 16 residues. V shed 3 bases and J shed 11 bases, with 25 bases lying between them. Germline assignment: CDR1 SEHNR and CDR2 FQNEAQ (reference sequence). The DNA for the CDR3 is TGTGCCAGCAGCTTTCACAGCACGGATACGCAGTATTTTTACACCTTC. Amino acids: CASSFHSTDTQYFYTF.

This clonotype occurred many times. The V gene is TRBV6-1, the J gene TRBJ1-1; 11 bases match TRBD1. With 1 base clipped from V and 4 bases from J, the junction kept 5 bases outside the gene matches. The CDR3 sequence is 16 residues long. Germline V lookup: CDR1 MNHNS, CDR2 SASEGT. The CDR3: CASSEVVGTGGTEAFF. CDR3 in DNA: TGTGCCAGCAGTGAAGTTGTTGGGACAGGGGGCACTGAAGCTTTCTTT.